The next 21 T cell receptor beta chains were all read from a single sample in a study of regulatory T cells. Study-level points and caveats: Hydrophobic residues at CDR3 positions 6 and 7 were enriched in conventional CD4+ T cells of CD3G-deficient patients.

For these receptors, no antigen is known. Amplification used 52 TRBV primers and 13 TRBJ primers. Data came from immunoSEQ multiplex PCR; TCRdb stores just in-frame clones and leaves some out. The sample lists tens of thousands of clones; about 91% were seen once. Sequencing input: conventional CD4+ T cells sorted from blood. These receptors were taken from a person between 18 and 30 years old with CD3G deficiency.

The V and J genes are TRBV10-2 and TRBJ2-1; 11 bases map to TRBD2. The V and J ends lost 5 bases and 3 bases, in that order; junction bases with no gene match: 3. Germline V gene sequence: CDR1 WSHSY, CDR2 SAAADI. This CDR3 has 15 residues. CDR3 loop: CASSTGTSGYNEQFF. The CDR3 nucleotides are TGCGCCAGCAGTACCGGGACTAGCGGCTACAATGAGCAGTTCTTC.

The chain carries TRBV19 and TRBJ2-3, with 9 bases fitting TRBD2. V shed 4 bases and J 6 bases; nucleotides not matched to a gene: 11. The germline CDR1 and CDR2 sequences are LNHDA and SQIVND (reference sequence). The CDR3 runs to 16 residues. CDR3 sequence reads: CASSTRGVSGSDTQYF. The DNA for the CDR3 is TGTGCCAGTAGTACCCGGGGCGTTAGCGGGAGCGATACGCAGTATTTT.

CDR3 amino acids: CASSPSPHYEQYF. The CDR3 DNA follows: TGTGCCAGCTCACCATCCCCCCACTACGAGCAGTACTTC. The gene calls are TRBV18 and TRBJ2-7; no clear D. Per germline, CDR1 KGHSH and CDR2 LQKENI. Trimming removed 2 bases at V and 3 bases at J, with 8 bases between. The length of the CDR3 is 13 residues.

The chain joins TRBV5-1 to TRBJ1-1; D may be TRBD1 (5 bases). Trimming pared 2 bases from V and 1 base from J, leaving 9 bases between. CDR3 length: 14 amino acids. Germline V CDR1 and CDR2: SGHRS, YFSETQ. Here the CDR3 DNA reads TGCGCCAGCAGCTTAGGACATCCGAACACTGAAGCTTTCTTT. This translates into CASSLGHPNTEAFF.

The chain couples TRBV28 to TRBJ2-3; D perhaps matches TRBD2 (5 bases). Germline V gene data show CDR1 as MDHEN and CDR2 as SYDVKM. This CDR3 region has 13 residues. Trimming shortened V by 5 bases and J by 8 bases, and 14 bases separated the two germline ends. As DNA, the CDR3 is TGTGCCAGCAGTACGACTACGCCCGGTACGCAGTATTTT. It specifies CASSTTTPGTQYF.

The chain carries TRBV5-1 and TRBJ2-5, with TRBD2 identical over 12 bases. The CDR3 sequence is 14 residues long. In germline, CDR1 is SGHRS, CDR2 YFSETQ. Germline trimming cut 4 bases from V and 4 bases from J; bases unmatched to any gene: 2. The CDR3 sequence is CASSPGLAGETQYF. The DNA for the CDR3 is TGCGCCAGCAGCCCGGGACTAGCGGGAGAGACCCAGTACTTC.

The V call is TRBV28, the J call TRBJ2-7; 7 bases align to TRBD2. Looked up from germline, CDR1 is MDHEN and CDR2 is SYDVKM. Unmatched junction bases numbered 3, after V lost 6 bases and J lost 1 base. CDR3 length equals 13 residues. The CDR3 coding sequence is TGTGCCAGCAGACCGGGGGGATCCTACGAGCAGTACTTC. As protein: CASRPGGSYEQYF.

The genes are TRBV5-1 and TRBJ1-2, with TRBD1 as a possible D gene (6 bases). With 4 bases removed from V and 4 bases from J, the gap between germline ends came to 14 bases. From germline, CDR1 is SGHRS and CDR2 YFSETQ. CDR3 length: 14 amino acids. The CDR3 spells CASSPREGGYGYTF. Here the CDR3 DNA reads TGCGCCAGCAGCCCCCGGGAAGGGGGCTATGGCTACACCTTC.

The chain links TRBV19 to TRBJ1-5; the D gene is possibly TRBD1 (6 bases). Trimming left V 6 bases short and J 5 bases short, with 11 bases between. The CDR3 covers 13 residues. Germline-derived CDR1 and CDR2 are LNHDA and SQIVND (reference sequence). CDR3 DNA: TGTGCCAGTAGCAGGGGTCCCTATCAGCCCCAGCATTTT. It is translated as CASSRGPYQPQHF.

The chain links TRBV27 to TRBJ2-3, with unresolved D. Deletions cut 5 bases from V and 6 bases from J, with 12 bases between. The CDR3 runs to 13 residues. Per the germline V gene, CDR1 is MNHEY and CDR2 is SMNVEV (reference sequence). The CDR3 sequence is CASSPRHPDTQYF. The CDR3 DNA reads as TGTGCCAGCAGTCCCAGGCACCCGGATACGCAGTATTTT.

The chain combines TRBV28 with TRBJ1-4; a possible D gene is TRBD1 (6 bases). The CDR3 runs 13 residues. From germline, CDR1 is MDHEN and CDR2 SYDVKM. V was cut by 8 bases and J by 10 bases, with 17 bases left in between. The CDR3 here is CASQLGGVGKLFF. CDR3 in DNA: TGTGCCAGCCAATTAGGGGGAGTAGGAAAACTGTTTTTT.

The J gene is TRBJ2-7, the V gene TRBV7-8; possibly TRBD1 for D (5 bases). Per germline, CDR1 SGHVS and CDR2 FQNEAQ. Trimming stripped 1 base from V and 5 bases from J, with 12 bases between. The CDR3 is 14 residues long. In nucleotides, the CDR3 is TGTGCCAGCAGCTTAGGAGGCAGGGCCGACGAGCAGTACTTC. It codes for CASSLGGRADEQYF.

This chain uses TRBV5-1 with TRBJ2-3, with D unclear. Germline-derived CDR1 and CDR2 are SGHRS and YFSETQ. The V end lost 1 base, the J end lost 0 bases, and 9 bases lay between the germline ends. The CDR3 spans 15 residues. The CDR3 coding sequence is TGCGCCAGCAGCTTGTACGTTCCCAGCACAGATACGCAGTATTTT. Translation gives CASSLYVPSTDTQYF.

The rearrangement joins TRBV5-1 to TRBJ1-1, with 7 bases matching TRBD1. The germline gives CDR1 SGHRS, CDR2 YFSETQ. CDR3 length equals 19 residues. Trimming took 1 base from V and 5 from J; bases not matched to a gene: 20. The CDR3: CASSLYPPGRTGEGTEAFF. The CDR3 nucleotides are TGCGCCAGCAGCTTGTACCCCCCGGGGAGAACAGGGGAAGGAACTGAAGCTTTCTTT.

CDR3 protein: CASSLIYEQYF. CDR3 DNA sequence: TGTGCCAGCAGTCTGATCTACGAGCAGTACTTC. This chain uses TRBV6-1 with TRBJ2-7; D not resolved. The germline CDR1 and CDR2 sequences are MNHNS and SASEGT. The V gene lost 5 bases and the J gene lost 3 bases, with 5 bases spanning the gap. This CDR3 is 11 amino acids long.

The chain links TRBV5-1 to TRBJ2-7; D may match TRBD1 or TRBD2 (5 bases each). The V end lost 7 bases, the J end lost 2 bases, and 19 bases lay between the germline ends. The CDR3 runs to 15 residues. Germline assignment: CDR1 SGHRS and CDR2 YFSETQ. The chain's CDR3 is CASSPVAGTPYEQYF. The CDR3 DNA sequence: TGCGCCAGCTCCCCGGTGGCAGGGACCCCCTACGAGCAGTACTTC.

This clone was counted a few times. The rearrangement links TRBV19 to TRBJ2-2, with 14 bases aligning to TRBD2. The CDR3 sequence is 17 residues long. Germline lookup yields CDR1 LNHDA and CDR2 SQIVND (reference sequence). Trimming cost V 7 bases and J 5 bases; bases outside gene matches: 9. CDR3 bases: TGTGCCAGTACCTCGACTAGCGGGAGGGCCGGGACCGGGGAGCTGTTTTTT. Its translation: CASTSTSGRAGTGELFF.

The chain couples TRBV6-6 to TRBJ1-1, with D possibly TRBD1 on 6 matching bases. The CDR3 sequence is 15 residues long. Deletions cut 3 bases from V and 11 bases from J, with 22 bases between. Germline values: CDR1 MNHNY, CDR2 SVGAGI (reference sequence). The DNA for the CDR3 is TGTGCCAGCAGTTATAACGGACAGCCGGAGGATCGGGCTTTCTTT. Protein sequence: CASSYNGQPEDRAFF.

CDR3 nucleotide sequence: TGTGCCAGCAGTGGGACCAATAGGGACGAGCAGTACTTC. Its protein product is CASSGTNRDEQYF. The genes are TRBV6-1 and TRBJ2-7; the D is unclear. Germline V gene lookup returns CDR1 MNHNS and CDR2 SASEGT. The CDR3 is 13 amino acids. Trimming took 4 bases from V and 5 from J, leaving 12 bases between them.

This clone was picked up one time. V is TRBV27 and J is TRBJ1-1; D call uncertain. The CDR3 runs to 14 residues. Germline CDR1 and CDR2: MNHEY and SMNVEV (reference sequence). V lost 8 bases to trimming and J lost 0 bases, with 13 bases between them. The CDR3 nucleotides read TGTGCCAGCGATCCGGGTGAAATGAACACTGAAGCTTTCTTT. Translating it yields CASDPGEMNTEAFF.

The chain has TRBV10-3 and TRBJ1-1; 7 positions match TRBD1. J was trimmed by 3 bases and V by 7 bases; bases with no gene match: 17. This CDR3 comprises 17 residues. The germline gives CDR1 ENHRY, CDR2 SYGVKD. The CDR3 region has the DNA TGTGCCATCACCTTGAACCGGGACAGATACTGTTACACTGAAGCTTTCTTT. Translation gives CAITLNRDRYCYTEAFF.